These 5 T cell receptor beta chains were sequenced from one sample in a study of beta chain features in type 1 diabetes. Expressed TCRB transcripts were sequenced after all isolated RNA was converted to cDNA. Some clones are missing from TCRdb's copy, which holds only in-frame ones; the method was immunoSEQ multiplex PCR. The sample consists of about 340,000 clones, less than 10% of them appearing once. The material sequenced was central memory CD4+ T cells from blood. All receptors come from a woman aged 18-35 years in good health.

There are a few counts of this clone. CDR3 coding DNA: TGTGCCAGCAGCTCAACGGCCGGGACAGGGGTAACCGGGGAGCTGTTTTTT. This sequence encodes CASSSTAGTGVTGELFF. The chain is built from TRBV5-6 and TRBJ2-2; 10 nucleotides agree with TRBD1. Unmatched junction bases numbered 10, after V lost 3 bases and J lost 5 bases. This CDR3 is 17 amino acids long. Germline V lookup: CDR1 SGHDT, CDR2 YYEEEE.

This rearrangement joins TRBV7-9 to TRBJ2-7; D gene ambiguous. Germline V gene sequence: CDR1 SEHNR, CDR2 FQNEAQ (reference sequence). V shed 0 bases and J shed 4 bases, with 10 bases lying between them. CDR3 length: 14 residues. The CDR3 protein is CASSLARQEYEQYF. CDR3 DNA: TGTGCCAGCAGCTTAGCTAGGCAGGAATACGAGCAGTACTTC.

The chain links TRBV5-4 to TRBJ2-2, with 7 positions matching TRBD2. Germline CDR1 is SGHNT and CDR2 is YYREEE (reference sequence). Trimming cost V 4 bases and J 0 bases; bases outside gene matches: 3. This CDR3 region has 15 residues. CDR3 coding DNA: TGTGCCAGCAGCAAGGGAGGGGCGAACACCGGGGAGCTGTTTTTT. This encodes CASSKGGANTGELFF. The whole variable domain, remainder taken from reference TRBV5-4 and TRBJ2-2, is ETGVTQSPTHLIKTRGQQVTLRCSSQSGHNTVSWYQQALGQGPQFIFQYYREEENGRGNFPPRFSGLQFPNYSSELNVNALELDDSALYLCASSKGGANTGELFFGEGSRLTVL.

This clone has ten or more counts. This chain joins TRBV4-3 and TRBJ2-2; TRBD2 aligns across 9 bases. Germline CDR1 and CDR2: LGHNA and YSLEER. J was trimmed by 8 bases and V by 1 base; bases with no gene match: 11. The CDR3 sequence is 17 residues long. The chain's CDR3 is CASSQGFGLAGWGELFF. The CDR3 DNA is TGCGCCAGCAGCCAAGGCTTCGGTCTAGCGGGATGGGGGGAGCTGTTTTTT.

V is TRBV7-6 and J is TRBJ2-3; D is unclear. Trimming removed 5 bases from V and 4 bases from J, with 10 bases in between. CDR1 and CDR2 from the germline V gene are SGHVS and FNYEAQ. The CDR3 has 13 amino acids. CDR3 coding DNA: TGTGCCAGCAGCCCACAGTGGGCAGATACGCAGTATTTT. It codes for CASSPQWADTQYF. Complete variable domain (other parts from reference TRBV7-6 and TRBJ2-3): GAGVSQSPRYKVTKRGQDVALRCDPISGHVSLYWYRQALGQGPEFLTYFNYEAQQDKSGLPNDRFSAERPEGSISTLTIQRTEQRDSAMYRCASSPQWADTQYFGPGTRLTVL.